Listed below are T cell receptor beta chains from one sample, sequenced in a study of cytomegalovirus exposure and HLA in healthy donors. TCRdb's copy holds only in-frame clones and misses some; the assay was immunoSEQ multiplex PCR. The sample consists of just under 250,000 clones, 82% of them appearing once. The sequencing sample was made of PBMCs. The origin of the receptors is a woman between 35 and 50 years old in good health and CMV-seropositive. The CDR3 runs from the conserved cysteine through the conserved F or W. Each record gives: clone size, D gene, J gene, V gene, CDR3 DNA, CDR3 protein. A D gene is named only where the DNA matches it firmly. The size of a clone is reported for some rows only, either as once, few or many, or as a class for expanded clones.

once | NA | TRBJ1-2 | TRBV21-1 | TGTGCCAGCAGCAAAAGGGGATCAAACTATGGCTACACCTTC | CASSKRGSNYGYTF
NA | TRBD2 | TRBJ2-1 | TRBV5-6 | TGTGCCAGCAGCCTGACCGGGACTAGCGGCCACAATGAGCAGTTCTTC | CASSLTGTSGHNEQFF
NA | NA | TRBJ2-5 | TRBV19 | TGTGCCAGTAGTATGGGTGCAGGGGTAGGGGAGACCCAGTACTTC | CASSMGAGVGETQYF
NA | NA | TRBJ1-5 | TRBV5-6 | TGTGCCAGCAGCTTGGGCTGGTTTCGGGATCAGCCCCAGCATTTT | CASSLGWFRDQPQHF
NA | NA | TRBJ1-3 | TRBV12-2 | TGTGCAAGTCGCTTAGACGAACAGGGGACGAGATCTGGAAACACCATATATTTT | CASRLDEQGTRSGNTIYF
NA | TRBD1 | TRBJ1-2 | TRBV30 | TGTGCCTGGAGTGTACTCGGACAGGGAAGTGGCTACACCTTC | CAWSVLGQGSGYTF
NA | TRBD1 | TRBJ1-5 | TRBV7-9 | TGTGCCAGCAGCTTGGGCTGGGACAGGCAAAATCAGCCCCAGCATTTT | CASSLGWDRQNQPQHF
NA | NA | TRBJ2-3 | TRBV7-8 | TGTGCCAGCAGCTCGTGGGCTGGACGGGGAACGAATACGCAGTATTTT | CASSSWAGRGTNTQYF
few | TRBD2 | TRBJ2-3 | TRBV5-4 | TGTGCCAGCAGCTTGGCCCTAGGGCGGGGGGGCGCAGATACGCAGTATTTT | CASSLALGRGGADTQYF
NA | TRBD1 | TRBJ2-7 | TRBV19 | TGTGCCAGTAGGGACAGGGGTTACGAGCAGTACTTC | CASRDRGYEQYF
NA | NA | TRBJ1-1 | TRBV30 | TGTGCCTGGAGTAAGGGAGTTGCCACTGAAGCTTTCTTT | CAWSKGVATEAFF
once | TRBD1 | TRBJ2-3 | TRBV18 | TGTGCCAGCTCAAAAAACAGGGGCGCCAACACAGATACGCAGTATTTT | CASSKNRGANTDTQYF
NA | NA | TRBJ1-3 | TRBV11-2 | TGTGCCAGCAGCTCTGGGGAGAGAAACACCATATATTTT | CASSSGERNTIYF
NA | TRBD2 | TRBJ2-2 | TRBV4-3 | TGCGCCAGCAGTTTTTCTAGCGGGCCGAGCACCGGGGAGCTGTTTTTT | CASSFSSGPSTGELFF
NA | NA | TRBJ2-1 | TRBV9 | TGTGCCAGCAGCGTAGATGCTAGTACCGTGGATGAGCAGTTCTTC | CASSVDASTVDEQFF
NA | NA | TRBJ1-1 | TRBV6-1 | TGTGCCAGCAGTGAAACGACAGGAAGGGACACTGAAGCTTTCTTT | CASSETTGRDTEAFF
NA | TRBD2 | TRBJ2-7 | TRBV25-1 | TGTGCCAGCAGTCCCCCCAGCGGGGGGGCCCGAGGCGAGCAGTACTTC | CASSPPSGGARGEQYF
NA | NA | TRBJ1-1 | TRBV30 | TGTGCCTGGAGGACAGTGGGGAACACTGAAGCTTTCTTT | CAWRTVGNTEAFF
NA | TRBD2 | TRBJ2-3 | TRBV6-1 | TGTGCCAGCAGTCCCGGGACTAGCGGGAGGGATACGCAGTATTTT | CASSPGTSGRDTQYF
few | NA | TRBJ1-6 | TRBV5-1 | TGCGCCAGCAGCTTGGAACCGGCCTATAATTCACCCCTCCACTTT | CASSLEPAYNSPLHF
once | TRBD2 | TRBJ2-7 | TRBV11-2 | TGTGCCAGCACCCTCACTAGCGGGGCTACCTACGAGCAGTACTTC | CASTLTSGATYEQYF
NA | NA | TRBJ1-2 | TRBV6-6 | TGTGCCAGCAGTCCCGGGGTTAACTATGGCTACACCTTC | CASSPGVNYGYTF
few | NA | TRBJ1-5 | TRBV20-1 | TGCAGTGCTAATGGAGGTCAGCCCCAGCATTTT | CSANGGQPQHF
NA | TRBD1 | TRBJ1-4 | TRBV9 | TGTGCCAGCAGCCAAGAGGGACAGGGGACGGAAAAACTGTTTTTT | CASSQEGQGTEKLFF
few | NA | TRBJ2-6 | TRBV5-4 | TGTGCCAGCAGCGTACAGGGTTCTGGGGCCAACGTCCTGACTTTC | CASSVQGSGANVLTF
once | NA | TRBJ2-7 | TRBV4-2 | TGTGCCAGCAGCCAAGATTTAAGTGCTCCGGGGGAGCAGTACTTC | CASSQDLSAPGEQYF
NA | TRBD1 | TRBJ2-3 | TRBV6-5 | TGTGCCAGCAGCCTAGGGGGCTCAACAGATACGCAGTATTTT | CASSLGGSTDTQYF
NA | NA | TRBJ2-2 | TRBV30 | TGTGCCTTGTCGGGGTTAACGAACACCGGGGAGCTGTTTTTT | CALSGLTNTGELFF
NA | NA | TRBJ2-2 | TRBV7-9 | TGTGCCAGCAGCTTAGTCGGTAGGGGTCCCCACACCGGGGAGCTGTTTTTT | CASSLVGRGPHTGELFF
NA | NA | TRBJ1-5 | TRBV27 | TGTGCCAGCAGTTTATATGGGGCTTCGCAACGCGATCAGCCCCAGCATTTT | CASSLYGASQRDQPQHF
NA | TRBD1 | TRBJ1-5 | TRBV15 | TGTGCCACCAGCAGAGATAAAGGGGGCTCCGGGGGGCCCCAGCATTTT | CATSRDKGGSGGPQHF
NA | NA | TRBJ1-1 | TRBV18 | TGTGCCAGCTCACCGCAAGGTACAGACACTGAAGCTTTCTTT | CASSPQGTDTEAFF
NA | NA | TRBJ2-7 | TRBV4-1 | TGCGCCAGCAGCCAAGAGGCGGGGGACACCTACTACGAGCAGTACTTC | CASSQEAGDTYYEQYF
NA | TRBD2 | TRBJ2-3 | TRBV5-6 | TGTGCCAGCAGCTTACCCCGGACTAGCGGGGGGGTAGATACGCAGTATTTT | CASSLPRTSGGVDTQYF
NA | NA | TRBJ1-1 | TRBV10-3 | TGTGCCATCAGGACGGGGGTAGGCTTGGACACTGAAGCTTTCTTT | CAIRTGVGLDTEAFF
NA | NA | TRBJ1-2 | TRBV21-1 | TGTGCCAGCAGCAAAGTCGGGATGGACTATGGCTACACCTTC | CASSKVGMDYGYTF
NA | NA | TRBJ1-5 | TRBV30 | TGTGCCTGGGGTAACAGCCTCAATCAGCCCCAGCATTTT | CAWGNSLNQPQHF
NA | TRBD2 | TRBJ2-1 | TRBV6-6 | TGTGCCAGCAGTTCGGGACTAGCTAACAATGAGCAGTTCTTC | CASSSGLANNEQFF
NA | NA | TRBJ2-3 | TRBV2 | TGTGCCAGCAGTATGGAGGCGGGGGCCTACACAGATACGCAGTATTTT | CASSMEAGAYTDTQYF
NA | NA | TRBJ2-7 | TRBV4-1 | TGCGCCAGCAGCCAAGGACAGGTAGGCGAGCAGTACTTC | CASSQGQVGEQYF
NA | TRBD1 | TRBJ2-2 | TRBV29-1 | TGCAGCGTAGGACAGGGCAACACCGGGGAGCTGTTTTTT | CSVGQGNTGELFF
once | TRBD2 | TRBJ2-5 | TRBV9 | TGTGCCAGCAGCGTAGTGGCGGGAGCCAGGGAGACCCAGTACTTC | CASSVVAGARETQYF